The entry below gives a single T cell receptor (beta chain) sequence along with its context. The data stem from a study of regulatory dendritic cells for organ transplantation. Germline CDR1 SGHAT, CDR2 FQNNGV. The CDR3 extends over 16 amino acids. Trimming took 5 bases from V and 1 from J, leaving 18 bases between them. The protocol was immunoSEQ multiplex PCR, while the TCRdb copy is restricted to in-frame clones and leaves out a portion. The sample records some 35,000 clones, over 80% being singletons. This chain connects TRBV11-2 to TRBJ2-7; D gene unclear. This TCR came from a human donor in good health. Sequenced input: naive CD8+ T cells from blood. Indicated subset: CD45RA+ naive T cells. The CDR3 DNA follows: TGTGCCAGCAGCCTTTCACTCCTGGGATTATCCTACGAGCAGTACTTC. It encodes CASSLSLLGLSYEQYF.